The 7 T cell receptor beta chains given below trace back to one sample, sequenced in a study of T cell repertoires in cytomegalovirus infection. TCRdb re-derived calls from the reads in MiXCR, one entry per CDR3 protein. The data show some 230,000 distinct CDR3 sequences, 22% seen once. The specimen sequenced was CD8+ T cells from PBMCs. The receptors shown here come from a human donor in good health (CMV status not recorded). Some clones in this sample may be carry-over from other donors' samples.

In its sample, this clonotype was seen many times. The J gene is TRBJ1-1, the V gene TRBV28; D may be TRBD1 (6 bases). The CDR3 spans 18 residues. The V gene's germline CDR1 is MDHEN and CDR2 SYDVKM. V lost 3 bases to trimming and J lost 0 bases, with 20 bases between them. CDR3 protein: CASSFGLGTSALNTEAFF. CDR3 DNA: TGTGCCAGCAGTTTCGGATTAGGGACATCGGCCTTGAACACTGAAGCTTTCTTT. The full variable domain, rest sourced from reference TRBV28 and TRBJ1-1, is DVKVTQSSRYLVKRTGEKVFLECVQDMDHENMFWYRQDPGLGLRLIYFSYDVKMKEKGDIPEGYSVSREKKERFSLILESASTNQTSMYLCASSFGLGTSALNTEAFFGQGTRLTVV.

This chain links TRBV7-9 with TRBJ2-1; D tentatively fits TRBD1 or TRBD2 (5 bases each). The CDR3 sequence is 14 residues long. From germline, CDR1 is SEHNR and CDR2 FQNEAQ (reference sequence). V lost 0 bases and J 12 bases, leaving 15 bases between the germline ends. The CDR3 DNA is TGTGCCAGCAGCTTAGCCCGGGACCCCTTCGCGCAGTTCTTC. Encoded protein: CASSLARDPFAQFF.

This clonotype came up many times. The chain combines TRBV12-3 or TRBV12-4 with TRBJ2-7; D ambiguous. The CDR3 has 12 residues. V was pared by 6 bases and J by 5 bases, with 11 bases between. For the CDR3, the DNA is TGTGCCAGCAGCCCCTTTAGGAACGAGCAGTACTTC. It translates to CASSPFRNEQYF.

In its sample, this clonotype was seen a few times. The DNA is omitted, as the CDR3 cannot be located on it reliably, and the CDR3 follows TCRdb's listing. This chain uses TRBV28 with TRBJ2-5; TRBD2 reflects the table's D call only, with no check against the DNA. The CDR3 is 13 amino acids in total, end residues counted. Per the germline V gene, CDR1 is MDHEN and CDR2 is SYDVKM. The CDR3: CASSGLDVAGGAF.

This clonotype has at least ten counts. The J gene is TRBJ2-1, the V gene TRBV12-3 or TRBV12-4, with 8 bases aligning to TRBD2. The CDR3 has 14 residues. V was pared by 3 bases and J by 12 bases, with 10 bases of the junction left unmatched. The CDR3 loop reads CASSFGGGSSGQFF. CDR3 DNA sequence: TGTGCCAGCAGTTTTGGCGGGGGGTCCTCGGGGCAGTTCTTC.

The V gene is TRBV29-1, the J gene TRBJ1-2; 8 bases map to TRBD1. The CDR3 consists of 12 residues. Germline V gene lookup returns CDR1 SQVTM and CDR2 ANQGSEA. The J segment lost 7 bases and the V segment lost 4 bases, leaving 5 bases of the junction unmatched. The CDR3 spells CSVAAGGGGYTF. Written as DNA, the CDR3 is TGCAGCGTTGCTGCAGGGGGCGGTGGCTACACCTTC.

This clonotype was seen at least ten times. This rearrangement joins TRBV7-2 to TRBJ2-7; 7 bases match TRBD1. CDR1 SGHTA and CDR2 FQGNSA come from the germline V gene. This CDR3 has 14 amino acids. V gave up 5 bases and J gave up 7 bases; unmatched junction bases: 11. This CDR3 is CASSLGDRPGEQYF. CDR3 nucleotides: TGTGCCAGCAGCCTAGGGGACAGACCCGGGGAGCAGTACTTC.